This TCR beta chain was found in a study of blood T cell repertoires in COVID-19. Study-wide context: Specimens from acute and convalescent COVID-19 originated in the United States, Italy and Spain. Sample material is recorded as cDNA or gDNA derived from T cells, B-cell-depleted T cells, or PBMCs.

The protocol was immunoSEQ multiplex PCR, while the TCRdb copy is restricted to in-frame clones and leaves out a portion. The sample lists 200,000 to 300,000 clones; approximately 78% were seen once. CDR3 length equals 12 residues. V lost 3 bases and J 5 bases, leaving 7 bases between the germline ends. With regard to this clone: At the DNA level, this CDR3 is encoded by other sequences in the same sample as well.

The source of this sequence is a woman aged 55-69 years with active or convalescent COVID-19. Sequencing was done on a sample of peripheral blood. J is TRBJ1-2 and V is TRBV12-3 or TRBV12-4, with a weak D call TRBD1 (5 bases). The CDR3 nucleotides read TGTGCCAGCAGTTTTGGGGGGTATGGCTACACCTTC. This gives the protein CASSFGGYGYTF.